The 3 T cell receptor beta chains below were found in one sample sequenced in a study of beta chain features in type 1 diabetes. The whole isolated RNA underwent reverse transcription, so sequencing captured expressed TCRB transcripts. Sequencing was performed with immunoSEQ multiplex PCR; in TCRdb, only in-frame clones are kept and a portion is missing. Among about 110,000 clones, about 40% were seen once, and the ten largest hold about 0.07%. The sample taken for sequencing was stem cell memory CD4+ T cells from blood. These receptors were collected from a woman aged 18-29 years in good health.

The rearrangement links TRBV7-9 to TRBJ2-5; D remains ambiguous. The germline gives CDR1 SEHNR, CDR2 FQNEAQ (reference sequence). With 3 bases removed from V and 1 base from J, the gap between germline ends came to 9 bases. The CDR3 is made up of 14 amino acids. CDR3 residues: CASSFWSVQETQYF. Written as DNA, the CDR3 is TGTGCCAGCAGCTTTTGGAGCGTCCAAGAGACCCAGTACTTC.

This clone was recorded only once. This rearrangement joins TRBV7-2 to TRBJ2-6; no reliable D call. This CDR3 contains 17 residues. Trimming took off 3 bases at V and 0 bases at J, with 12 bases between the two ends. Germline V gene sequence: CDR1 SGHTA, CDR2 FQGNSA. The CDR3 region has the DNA TGTGCCAGCAGCTTGCCCACGAGGCTCTCTGGGGCCAACGTCCTGACTTTC. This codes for CASSLPTRLSGANVLTF.

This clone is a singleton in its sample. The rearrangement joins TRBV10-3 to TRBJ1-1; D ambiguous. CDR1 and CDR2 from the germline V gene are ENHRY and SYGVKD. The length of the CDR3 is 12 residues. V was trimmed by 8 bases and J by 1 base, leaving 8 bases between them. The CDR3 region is CAIHERNTEAFF. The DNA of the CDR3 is TGTGCCATCCACGAGAGGAACACTGAAGCTTTCTTT.